This entry describes one T cell receptor beta chain. Which antigen it targets is not known. No clone much larger than this one lies a single base away; base qualities are absent. The entry originates in a study of T cell clones after liver transplantation (dated by TCRdb to about 2019). Context from the whole study: The samples were obtained from ITN030ST, a randomized trial that attempted immunosuppression withdrawal within 2 years after liver transplantation. Third party-reactive TCRbeta sequences were also identified from pre-transplant MLRs to serve as an antigen-independent comparator for donor-reactive sequences. Of the 8 liver transplant recipients making up the studied cohort, 3 were classified as tolerant and 5 as non-tolerant. Blood samples were collected pre-transplant, pre-randomization before withdrawal, and post-randomization after either full withdrawal or failed withdrawal. Until randomization at 12-24 months post-transplant, subjects were given standard immunosuppression, with no induction therapy. Donor-reactive T cell clones were identified by TCRbeta sequencing following a pre-transplant mixed lymphocyte reaction and were subsequently tracked in post-transplant blood. Of the eight recipients, a few were HCV-positive, while the remaining recipients had been transplanted for non-autoimmune, non-viral indications. Tolerance was defined as complete immunosuppression withdrawal for at least one year with no rise in liver enzymes beyond twice the upper limit of normal.

From a lookup of the germline V gene, CDR1 and CDR2 are SGDLS and YYNGEE. The CDR3 has 12 amino acids, counting the end cysteine and phenylalanine. Only the CDR3 DNA stays, 36 bases, in frame from base 1. Trimming takes 1 base from V and 6 bases from J, and the germline ends sit 4 bases apart. The full study reports these points: In most of the 8 subjects, circulating donor-reactive CD4 TCRbeta sequences decreased significantly after transplant, regardless of tolerance or HCV status. In a couple of subjects, low numbers of available donor cells limited the measurable donor-reactive repertoire. Donor-reactive sequences decreased more than third party-reactive sequences, which suggests partial antigen-specific deletion that was not related to withdrawal success. After accounting for repertoire turnover, donor-reactive detection was significantly reduced in 7 of 8 subjects for CD4 and 8 of 8 for CD8. The conclusions were preliminary, being limited by small, heterogeneous patient numbers and by non-standardized post-transplant time points. Without allograft tissue specimens, donor-reactive T cells may have migrated into the graft rather than being deleted.

Using immunoSEQ, frozen genomic DNA was subjected to high-throughput TCRbeta CDR3 sequencing, a process that included PCR amplification, mapping, bias correction and internal controls. As for the authors' bioinformatics: Only productive rearrangements were retained, with each unique TCRbeta sequence defined by its CDR3 nucleotide sequence together with its V and J gene. For a sequence to be called donor-reactive, it needed a frequency of at least 0.01% and at least 5-fold expansion in CFSE-low cells compared with unstimulated pre-transplant cells. Per-subject minimum frequency thresholds, based on the lowest-template unstimulated sample, ensured at least 90% detection power. Jensen-Shannon divergence between the top 1000 TCRbeta sequences post- versus pre-transplant served as the measure of repertoire turnover. Two-sided Fisher's exact tests were used to test for changes in the detection of donor-reactive sequences. Drawn from immuneACCESS, this table holds only the in-frame rearrangements with V and J called that TCRdb kept. Clones are partly lost; checked studies trace under half to an unresolved V gene and leave the rest unexplained. V, J and clone size were drawn from that table, and D and trimming were deduced from the DNA. This sample is represented by more than 95,000 clones; 75% to 95% of them were singletons. The ten largest make up 0.75% to 0.85% of the sample.

Thawed unstimulated PBMCs were stained for CD3, CD4 and CD8 and FACS-sorted into CD3+CD4+ and CD3+CD8+ populations. Each of the 8 studied subjects was randomized to immunosuppression withdrawal. The Qiagen DNeasy Blood and Tissue Kit was used for genomic DNA isolation. The clonotype originates from a human patient who received a liver transplant. Once a transplant has taken place, some T cells may be donor derived. The chain joins TRBV9 to TRBJ2-2; confidence is insufficient to name the D gene. The material was CD4+ T cells from blood, obtained 12 months after liver transplant. CDR3 protein: CASSVPAGELFF. The nucleotide sequence reads as follows: TGTGCCAGCAGCGTACCGGCCGGGGAGCTGTTTTTT.